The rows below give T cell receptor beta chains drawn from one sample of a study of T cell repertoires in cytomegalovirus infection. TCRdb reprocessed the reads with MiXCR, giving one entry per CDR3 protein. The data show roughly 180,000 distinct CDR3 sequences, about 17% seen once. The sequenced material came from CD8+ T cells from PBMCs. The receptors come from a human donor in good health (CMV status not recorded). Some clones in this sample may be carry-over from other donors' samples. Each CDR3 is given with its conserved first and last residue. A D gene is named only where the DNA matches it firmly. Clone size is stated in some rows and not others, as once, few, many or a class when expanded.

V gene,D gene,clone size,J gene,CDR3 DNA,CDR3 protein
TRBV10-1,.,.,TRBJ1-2,TGCGCCGCCAAGTCCTTGCGGGAATATGAGGGCTACACCTTC,CAAKSLREYEGYTF
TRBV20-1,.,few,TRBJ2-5,TGCAGTCGAAGTCCCGACGAGACCCAGTACTTC,CSRSPDETQYF
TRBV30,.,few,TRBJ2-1,TGTGCCTGGAGCGAAAGCGATGAGCAGTTCTTC,CAWSESDEQFF
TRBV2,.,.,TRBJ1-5,TGTGCCAGCAGTGAAACGGCGCGTCAGCCCCAGCATTTT,CASSETARQPQHF
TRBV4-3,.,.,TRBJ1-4,TGCGCCAGCAGCCAAAATACAGCAACTAATGAAAAACTGTTTTTT,CASSQNTATNEKLFF
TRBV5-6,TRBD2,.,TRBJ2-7,TGTGCCAGCAGCTTGGCCGAGGGGATATTATCGGGACTAGCGGGTACACCTCCCTACGAGCAGTACTTC,CASSLAEGILSGLAGTPPYEQYF
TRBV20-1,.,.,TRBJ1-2,TGCAGTGCCGTAGGTCAGGAGGGTATCGACTATGGCTACACCTTC,CSAVGQEGIDYGYTF
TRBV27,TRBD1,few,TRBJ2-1,TGTGCCAGCAGTTTAAGAAAGACAGGGGGGTACAATGAGCAGTTCTTC,CASSLRKTGGYNEQFF
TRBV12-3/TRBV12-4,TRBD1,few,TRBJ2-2,TGTGCCAGCAGCCAGAGGACAGGGGGCAACACCGGGGAGCTGTTTTTT,CASSQRTGGNTGELFF
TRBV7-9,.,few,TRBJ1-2,TGTGCCAGCACTAACCTCCCCTTGGATGGCTACACCTTC,CASTNLPLDGYTF
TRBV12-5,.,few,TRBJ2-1,TGTGCTAGTGGCTACAGGGTCGGTGAGCAGTTCTTC,CASGYRVGEQFF
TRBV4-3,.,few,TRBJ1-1,TGCGCCAGCAGCCAAGACCGGGGGGCTAACACTGAAGCTTTCTTT,CASSQDRGANTEAFF
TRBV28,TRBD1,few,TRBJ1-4,TGTGCCAGCCGGGACAGGGGTGATGCTAATGAAAAACTGTTTTTT,CASRDRGDANEKLFF
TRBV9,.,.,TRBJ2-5,TGTGCCAGCAGCCCCGGGACAACCTATCGGCAAGAGACCCAGTACTTC,CASSPGTTYRQETQYF
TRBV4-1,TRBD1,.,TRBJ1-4,TGCGCCAGCAGCCAGGGGGGCAGGGGGCATGAAAAACTGTTTTTT,CASSQGGRGHEKLFF
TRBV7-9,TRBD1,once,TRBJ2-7,TGTGCCAGCAGCCTCCGGGACAGGGGCCACGAGCAGTACTTC,CASSLRDRGHEQYF
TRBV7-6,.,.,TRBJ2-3,TGTGCCAGCAGCTTCGGGGGACCCGCAGATACGCAGTATTTT,CASSFGGPADTQYF
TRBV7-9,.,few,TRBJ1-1,TGTGCCAAGTCCCGGGACCTAAACACTGAAGCTTTCTTT,CAKSRDLNTEAFF
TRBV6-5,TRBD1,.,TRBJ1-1,TGTGCCAGCAGTACACTAAGGACAGGGTTGACTGAAGCTTTCTTT,CASSTLRTGLTEAFF
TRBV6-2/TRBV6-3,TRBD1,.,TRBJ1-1,TGTGCCAGCAGCCTGGGACAGGCCACTGAAGCTTTCTTT,CASSLGQATEAFF
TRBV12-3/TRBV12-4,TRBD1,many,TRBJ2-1,TGTGCCAGCAACCAAGCAGGGGGCATCTACAATGAGCAGTTCTTC,CASNQAGGIYNEQFF
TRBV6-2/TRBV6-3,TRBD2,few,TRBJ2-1,TGTGCCAGCAGTTACTCGATTTTCCCTAGCGGAGGTACCTACAATGAGCAGTTCTTC,CASSYSIFPSGGTYNEQFF